This TCR beta chain was sequenced for a study of molecular identifiers for immune sequencing clone quantification. Bulk libraries came from a prior protocol with listed TCR primers. TCRdb used MiXCR to reprocess the PCR reads, holding one entry per CDR3 protein. Among 100,000 or so distinct CDR3 sequences listed, roughly a fifth were seen once. The V end was cut by 7 bases, the J end by 0 bases, with 13 bases between. Germline V gene data show CDR1 as SGHTA and CDR2 as FQGNSA. This CDR3 spans 15 amino acids. The table lists this clonotype with many counts. The target antigen is unknown. Study findings and constraints: Spiked Jurkat TCR RNA from one cell was reportedly detectable among 950,000 to 1,000,000 naive cells. Among effectors, clones above 20 RNA copies held over 99% of molecules; among naive cells, under 1%.

Based on a CD8+CD4-CCR7+CD45RA+ profile, naive CD8 T cells were sorted. The receptor's source is a human donor in good health. Some libraries in this study had Jurkat cell RNA spiked in. The chain recombines TRBV7-2 with TRBJ1-5, with D uncertain. Sequenced material: naive CD8+ T cells from blood, with Jurkat cell RNA spiked in. The subset here: FACS-sorted CD8+CD4-CCR7+CD45RA+ naive T cells. The CDR3 coding sequence is TGTGCCAGCAAGAGCGAGGAATATAGCAATCAGCCCCAGCATTTT. This codes for CASKSEEYSNQPQHF.